This is a list of T cell receptor beta chains from one sample in a study of blood T cells in healthy people across ages. TCRdb reprocessed the 5' RACE reads via MiXCR and lists one record per CDR3 protein. The table shows about 640,000 distinct CDR3 sequences, with under 65% occurring only once. The sequencing sample was made of blood. The receptors were gathered from a man aged 55 to 70 in good health. CDR3s include the opening cysteine and the closing phenylalanine or tryptophan. The D gene is left open where the match is weak. The size entry is marked missing in some rows and otherwise reads once, few, many or a size class.

size	J	V	D	DNA	CDR3
-	TRBJ1-2	TRBV20-1	-	TGCAGTGCTAGATCCTATGGCTACACCTTC	CSARSYGYTF
-	TRBJ2-6	TRBV10-3	-	TGTGCCCCCCTAAAGGGGAGCTCTGGGGCCAACGTCCTGACTTTC	CAPLKGSSGANVLTF
once	TRBJ2-5	TRBV11-2	TRBD1	TGTGCCAGCAGCTTAAATTCCCACCGGACAGGGTCCAAAGAGACCCAGTACTTC	CASSLNSHRTGSKETQYF
-	TRBJ2-7	TRBV7-2	-	TGTGCCAGCAGCTCCGGTGACACTAGCACTACCTACGAGCAGTACTTC	CASSSGDTSTTYEQYF
few	TRBJ1-5	TRBV29-1	-	TGCAGCACATCCGCCGGGGCGGGCAATCAGCCCCAGCATTTT	CSTSAGAGNQPQHF
-	TRBJ1-4	TRBV14	-	TGTGCCAGCAGCCCAAACAGGGCTGCTAATGAAAAACTGTTTTTT	CASSPNRAANEKLFF
few	TRBJ2-3	TRBV20-1	-	TGCAGTGCTAGGGGGTCCCTCACAGATACGCAGTATTTT	CSARGSLTDTQYF
-	TRBJ2-1	TRBV6-6	-	TGTGCCAGCAGGCCTGGTCCAGGCCTATACAATGAGCAGTTCTTC	CASRPGPGLYNEQFF
-	TRBJ2-7	TRBV6-1	-	TGTGCCAGCAGTGAAGGTGGGATCGACCCCTACGAGCAGTACTTC	CASSEGGIDPYEQYF
few	TRBJ2-6	TRBV29-1	-	TGCAGCGTCAGGGTTCCGACCGGTGGGGCCAACGTCCTGACTTTC	CSVRVPTGGANVLTF
once	TRBJ2-7	TRBV2	TRBD1	TGTGCCAGCAGTGCGGGCAGGGGGTCCTACGAGCAGTACTTC	CASSAGRGSYEQYF
-	TRBJ2-1	TRBV10-3	TRBD1	TGTGCCATCAGATCGGGACAGGGGAACAATGAGCAGTTCTTC	CAIRSGQGNNEQFF
few	TRBJ1-2	TRBV3-1	-	TGTGCCAGCAGCCCCCGAGGCGGGGGCTACACCTTC	CASSPRGGGYTF
once	TRBJ1-6	TRBV20-1	-	TGCAGTGCCAGATGGGGGGCGTCTAATTCACCCCTCCACTTT	CSARWGASNSPLHF
-	TRBJ1-2	TRBV12-3/TRBV12-4	-	TGTGCCAGCAGTTTATGGGAAAACTATGGCTACACCTTC	CASSLWENYGYTF
-	TRBJ2-3	TRBV27	-	TGTGCCAGCAGTGACTGGAACACAGATACGCAGTATTTT	CASSDWNTDTQYF
-	TRBJ2-5	TRBV7-9	-	TGTGCCAGCAGCTTTTCCCCAGAGACCCAGTACTTC	CASSFSPETQYF
-	TRBJ1-1	TRBV2	TRBD1	TGTGCCAGCAGGCAGGGACAGGCGAACACTGAAGCTTTCTTT	CASRQGQANTEAFF
-	TRBJ2-5	TRBV5-1	-	TGCGCCAGCAGCTCACAGGGAAGAGGGACCCAGTACTTC	CASSSQGRGTQYF
-	TRBJ2-5	TRBV5-6	-	TGTGCCAGCAGCTTCCTCCTTTCTGTCCAGGACCAAGAGACCCAGTACTTC	CASSFLLSVQDQETQYF
few	TRBJ2-7	TRBV28	-	TGTGCCAGCACGGGCAGCTCCTACGAGCAGTACTTC	CASTGSSYEQYF
-	TRBJ2-7	TRBV10-2	-	TGCGCCAGCAGTGAGTCGGGGCCTACCTCCTACGAGCAGTACTTC	CASSESGPTSYEQYF
-	TRBJ2-7	TRBV6-5	TRBD1	TGTGCCAGCACCGGACAGGGGGCGCCATCGTCCGAGCAGTACTTC	CASTGQGAPSSEQYF
many	TRBJ2-4	TRBV4-2	TRBD2	TGTGCCAGCAGCCAGGAGGGACTAGCGGGGGGCCTAGCCAAAAACATTCAGTACTTC	CASSQEGLAGGLAKNIQYF
few	TRBJ2-1	TRBV20-1	-	TGCAGTGCGGCCGGCCCATATTCGAATGAGCAGTTCTTC	CSAAGPYSNEQFF
many	TRBJ1-6	TRBV20-1	TRBD1	TGCAGTGCTTACAGGGGAAGCTCCTATAATTCACCCCTCCACTTT	CSAYRGSSYNSPLHF
-	TRBJ2-5	TRBV5-6	-	TGTGCCAGCACCTCCTCAGGGGGGAGGCAAGAGACCCAGTACTTC	CASTSSGGRQETQYF
-	TRBJ2-7	TRBV6-6	TRBD1	TGTGCCAGCAGTCCAGTGCCGGGACAGGGGGTTTCCTACGAGCAGTACTTC	CASSPVPGQGVSYEQYF
once	TRBJ1-4	TRBV9	TRBD1	TGTGCCAGCAGCGTAGAATCAGGGGACAGAGATGAAAAACTGTTTTTT	CASSVESGDRDEKLFF
few	TRBJ2-7	TRBV9	TRBD2	TGTGCCAGCAGCGCGGGACTAGCGGGGGCGAGCTCCTACGAGCAGTACTTC	CASSAGLAGASSYEQYF